Below, one T cell receptor (beta chain) is given with its context. Its target is unknown. Assay used: immunoSEQ multiplex PCR; TCRdb lists only in-frame clones, some missing. The sample carries 90,000 to 120,000 clones, approximately 89% recorded once. These data originate in a study of OX40 agonist ivuxolimab in advanced cancers. Study as a whole: Patients treated during dose escalation were battling hepatocellular carcinoma, melanoma, renal cell or head and neck cancer. One patient with hepatocellular carcinoma and two with cutaneous melanoma, three in all, had partial responses. Points from the study as a whole: Among the nonresponders, some also had low normalized T-cell clonal expansion. There was clonal expansion of CD4+ and CD8+ blood T cells by week 6 at 0.1 to 3.0 mg/kg.

Germline assignment: CDR1 SGHTA and CDR2 FQGNSA. V lost 1 base to trimming and J lost 4 bases, with 12 bases between them. The CDR3 length is 15 residues. J is TRBJ2-3 and V is TRBV7-2, with D unresolved. This clonotype was sampled from an adult with an advanced solid tumor such as melanoma, head and neck, liver or kidney cancer. Specimen: CD4+ or CD8+ T cells sorted from blood, collected in a trial of the OX40 agonist ivuxolimab. CDR3 in amino acids: CASSLVGIPADTQYF. The CDR3 region has the DNA TGTGCCAGCAGCTTAGTTGGGATTCCCGCAGATACGCAGTATTTT.